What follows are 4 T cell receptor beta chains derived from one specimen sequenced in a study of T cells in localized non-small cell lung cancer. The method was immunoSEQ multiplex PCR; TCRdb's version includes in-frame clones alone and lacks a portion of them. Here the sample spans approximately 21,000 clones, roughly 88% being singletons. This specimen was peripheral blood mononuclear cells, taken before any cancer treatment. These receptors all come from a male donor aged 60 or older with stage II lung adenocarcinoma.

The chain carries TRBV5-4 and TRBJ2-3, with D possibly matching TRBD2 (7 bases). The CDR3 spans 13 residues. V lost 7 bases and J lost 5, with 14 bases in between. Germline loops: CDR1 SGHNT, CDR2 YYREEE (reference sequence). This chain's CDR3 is CASEGGGGDTQYF. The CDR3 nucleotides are TGTGCCAGCGAGGGGGGAGGGGGAGATACGCAGTATTTT. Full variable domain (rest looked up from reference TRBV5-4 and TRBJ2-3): ETGVTQSPTHLIKTRGQQVTLRCSSQSGHNTVSWYQQALGQGPQFIFQYYREEENGRGNFPPRFSGLQFPNYSSELNVNALELDDSALYLCASEGGGGDTQYFGPGTRLTVL.

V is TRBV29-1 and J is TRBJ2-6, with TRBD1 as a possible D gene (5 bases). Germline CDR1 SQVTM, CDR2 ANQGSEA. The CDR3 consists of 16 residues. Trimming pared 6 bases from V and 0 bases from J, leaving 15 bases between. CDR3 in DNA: TGCAGCGTGTGGGCACGACAGCCCTCTGGGGCCAACGTCCTGACTTTC. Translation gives CSVWARQPSGANVLTF.

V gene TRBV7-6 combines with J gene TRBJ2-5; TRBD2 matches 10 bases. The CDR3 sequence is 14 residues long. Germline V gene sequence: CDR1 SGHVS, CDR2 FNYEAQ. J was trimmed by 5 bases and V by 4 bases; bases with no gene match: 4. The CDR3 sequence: CASSSLAGDETQYF. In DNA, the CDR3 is TGTGCCAGCAGCTCCCTAGCGGGAGATGAGACCCAGTACTTC.

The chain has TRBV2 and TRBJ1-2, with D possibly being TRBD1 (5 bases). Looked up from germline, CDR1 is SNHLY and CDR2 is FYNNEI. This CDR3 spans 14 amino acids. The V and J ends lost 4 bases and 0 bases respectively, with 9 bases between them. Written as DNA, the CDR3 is TGTGCCAGCAGTGTATACAGGACTAACTATGGCTACACCTTC. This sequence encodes CASSVYRTNYGYTF.